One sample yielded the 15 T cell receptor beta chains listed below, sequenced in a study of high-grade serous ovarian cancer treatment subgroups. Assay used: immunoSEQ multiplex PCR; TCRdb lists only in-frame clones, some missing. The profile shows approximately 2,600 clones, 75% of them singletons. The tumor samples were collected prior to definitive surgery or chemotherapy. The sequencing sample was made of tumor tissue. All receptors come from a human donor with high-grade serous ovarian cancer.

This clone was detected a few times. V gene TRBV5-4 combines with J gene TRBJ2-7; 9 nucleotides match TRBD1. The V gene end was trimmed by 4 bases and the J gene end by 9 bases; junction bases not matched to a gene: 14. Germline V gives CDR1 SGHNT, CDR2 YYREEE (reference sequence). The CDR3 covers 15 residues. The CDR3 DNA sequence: TGTGCCAGCAGCCCCGACGGGACAGGGAAGGTGGGGCAGTACTTC. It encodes CASSPDGTGKVGQYF.

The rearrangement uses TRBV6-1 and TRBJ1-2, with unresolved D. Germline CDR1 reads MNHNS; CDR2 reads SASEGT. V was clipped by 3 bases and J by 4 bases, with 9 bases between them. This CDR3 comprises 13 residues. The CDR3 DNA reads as TGTGCCAGCAGTGACGCGTATGCCTATGGCTACACCTTC. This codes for CASSDAYAYGYTF.

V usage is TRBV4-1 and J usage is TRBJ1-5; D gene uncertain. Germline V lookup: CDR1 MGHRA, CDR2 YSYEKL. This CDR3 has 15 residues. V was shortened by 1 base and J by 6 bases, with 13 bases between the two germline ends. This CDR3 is CASSQVLSGSQPQHF. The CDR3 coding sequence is TGCGCCAGCAGCCAAGTTCTCAGCGGGAGTCAGCCCCAGCATTTT.

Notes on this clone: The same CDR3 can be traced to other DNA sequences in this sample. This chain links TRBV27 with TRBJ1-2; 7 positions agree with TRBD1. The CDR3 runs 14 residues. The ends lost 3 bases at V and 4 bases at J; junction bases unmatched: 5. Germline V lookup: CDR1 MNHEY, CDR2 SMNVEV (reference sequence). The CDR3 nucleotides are TGTGCCAGCAGTTTTGGGGGACAGTCCTATGGCTACACCTTC. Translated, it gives CASSFGGQSYGYTF.

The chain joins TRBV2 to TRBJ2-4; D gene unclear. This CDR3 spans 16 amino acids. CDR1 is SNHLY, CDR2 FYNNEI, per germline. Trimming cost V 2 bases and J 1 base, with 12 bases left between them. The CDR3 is CASSERQVMAKNIQYF. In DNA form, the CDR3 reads TGTGCCAGCAGTGAACGTCAGGTCATGGCCAAAAACATTCAGTACTTC.

CDR3 DNA sequence: TGTGCCAGTAGTTTCCCCGGGGCCCCCGACGGGGATACGCAGTATTTT. This translates into CASSFPGAPDGDTQYF. The genes are TRBV19 and TRBJ2-3, with D perhaps matching TRBD1 or TRBD2 (5 bases each). The CDR3 runs 16 residues. Germline V gives CDR1 LNHDA, CDR2 SQIVND (reference sequence). Deletions cut 5 bases from V and 6 bases from J, with 21 bases between.

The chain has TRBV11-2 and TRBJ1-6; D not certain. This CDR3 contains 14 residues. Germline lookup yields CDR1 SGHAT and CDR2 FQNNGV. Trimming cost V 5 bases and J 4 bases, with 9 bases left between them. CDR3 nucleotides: TGTGCCAGCAGCGGCCCCATATATAATTCACCCCTCCACTTT. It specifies CASSGPIYNSPLHF.

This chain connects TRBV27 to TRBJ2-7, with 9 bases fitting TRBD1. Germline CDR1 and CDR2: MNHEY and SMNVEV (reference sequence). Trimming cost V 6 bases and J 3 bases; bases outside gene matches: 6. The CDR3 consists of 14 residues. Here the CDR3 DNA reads TGTGCCAGCAGGGTACAGGGGGCCCTCTACGAGCAGTACTTC. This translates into CASRVQGALYEQYF.

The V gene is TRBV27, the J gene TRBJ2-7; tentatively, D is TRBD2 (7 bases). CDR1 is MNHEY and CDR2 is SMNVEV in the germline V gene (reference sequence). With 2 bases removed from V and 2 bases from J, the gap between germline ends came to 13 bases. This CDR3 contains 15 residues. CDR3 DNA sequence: TGTGCCAGCAGTTTAAGGGGGGGGATCACCTACGAGCAGTACTTC. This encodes CASSLRGGITYEQYF.

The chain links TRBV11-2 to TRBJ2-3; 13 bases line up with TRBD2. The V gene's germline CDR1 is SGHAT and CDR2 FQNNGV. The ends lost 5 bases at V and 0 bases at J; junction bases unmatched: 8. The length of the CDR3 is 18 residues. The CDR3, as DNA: TGTGCCAGCAGCCTCCGGACTAGCGGGGGTACTAGCACAGATACGCAGTATTTT. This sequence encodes CASSLRTSGGTSTDTQYF.

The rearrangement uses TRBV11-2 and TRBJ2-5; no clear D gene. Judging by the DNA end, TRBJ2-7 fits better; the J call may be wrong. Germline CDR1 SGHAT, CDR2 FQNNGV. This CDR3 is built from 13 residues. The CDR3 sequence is CASSPRPTYEQYF. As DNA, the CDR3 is TGTGCCAGCAGCCCTCGGCCAACCTACGAGCAGTACTTC.

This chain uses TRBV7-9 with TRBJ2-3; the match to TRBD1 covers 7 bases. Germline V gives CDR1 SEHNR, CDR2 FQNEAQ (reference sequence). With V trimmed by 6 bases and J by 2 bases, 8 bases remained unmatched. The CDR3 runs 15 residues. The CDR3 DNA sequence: TGTGCCAGCAGTGAGGACAGGTCGGCCACAGATACGCAGTATTTT. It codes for CASSEDRSATDTQYF.

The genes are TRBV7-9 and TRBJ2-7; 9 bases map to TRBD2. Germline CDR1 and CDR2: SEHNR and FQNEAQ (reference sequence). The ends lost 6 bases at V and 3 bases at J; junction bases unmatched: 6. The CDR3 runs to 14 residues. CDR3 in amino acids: CASRKGTSIYEQYF. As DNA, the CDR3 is TGTGCCAGCAGGAAGGGGACTAGCATCTACGAGCAGTACTTC.

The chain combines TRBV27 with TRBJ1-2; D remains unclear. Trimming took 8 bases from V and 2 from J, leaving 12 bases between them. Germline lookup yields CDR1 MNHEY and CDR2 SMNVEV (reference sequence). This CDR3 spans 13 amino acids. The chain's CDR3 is CASPEGENYGYTF. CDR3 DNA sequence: TGTGCCAGCCCAGAGGGAGAGAACTATGGCTACACCTTC.

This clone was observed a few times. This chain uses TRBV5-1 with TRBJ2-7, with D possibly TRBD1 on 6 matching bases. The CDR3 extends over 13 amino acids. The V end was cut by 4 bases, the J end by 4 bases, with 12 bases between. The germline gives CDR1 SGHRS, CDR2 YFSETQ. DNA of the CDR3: TGCGCCAGCAGCCCCAGGGGTCCATACGAGCAGTACTTC. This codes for CASSPRGPYEQYF.